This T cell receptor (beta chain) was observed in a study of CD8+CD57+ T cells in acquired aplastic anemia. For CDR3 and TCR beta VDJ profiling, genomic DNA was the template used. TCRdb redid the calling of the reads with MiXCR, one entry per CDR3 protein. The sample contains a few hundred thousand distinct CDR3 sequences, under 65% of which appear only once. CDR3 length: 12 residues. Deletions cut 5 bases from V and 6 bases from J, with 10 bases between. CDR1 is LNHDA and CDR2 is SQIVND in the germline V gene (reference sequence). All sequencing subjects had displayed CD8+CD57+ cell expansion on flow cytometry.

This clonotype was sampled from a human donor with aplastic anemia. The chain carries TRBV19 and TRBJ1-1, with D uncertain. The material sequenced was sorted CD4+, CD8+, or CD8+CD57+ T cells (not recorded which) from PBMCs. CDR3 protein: CASSLKGPEAFF. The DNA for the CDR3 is TGTGCCAGTAGTCTTAAAGGGCCTGAAGCTTTCTTT.